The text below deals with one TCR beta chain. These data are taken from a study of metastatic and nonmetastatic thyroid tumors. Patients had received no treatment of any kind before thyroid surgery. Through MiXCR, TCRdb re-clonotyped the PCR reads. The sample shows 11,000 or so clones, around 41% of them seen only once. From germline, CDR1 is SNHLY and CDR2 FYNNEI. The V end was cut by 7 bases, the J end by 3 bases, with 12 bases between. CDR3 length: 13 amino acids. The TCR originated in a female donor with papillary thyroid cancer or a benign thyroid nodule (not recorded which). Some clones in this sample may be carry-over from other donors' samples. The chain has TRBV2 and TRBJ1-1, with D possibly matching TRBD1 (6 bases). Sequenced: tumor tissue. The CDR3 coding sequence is TGTGCCAGCACCGCACAGGGTTACACTGAAGCTTTCTTT. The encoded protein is CASTAQGYTEAFF.